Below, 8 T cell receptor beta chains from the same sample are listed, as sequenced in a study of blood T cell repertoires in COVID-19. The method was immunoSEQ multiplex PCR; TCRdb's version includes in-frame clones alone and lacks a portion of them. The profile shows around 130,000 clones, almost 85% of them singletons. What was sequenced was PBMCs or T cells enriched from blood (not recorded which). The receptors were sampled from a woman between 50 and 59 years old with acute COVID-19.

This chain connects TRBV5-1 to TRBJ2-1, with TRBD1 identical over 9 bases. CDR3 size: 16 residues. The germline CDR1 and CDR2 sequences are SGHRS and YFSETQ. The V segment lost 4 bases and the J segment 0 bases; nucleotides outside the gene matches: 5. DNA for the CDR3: TGCGCCAGCAGCCACGGACAGGGGATCTCCTACAATGAGCAGTTCTTC. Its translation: CASSHGQGISYNEQFF.

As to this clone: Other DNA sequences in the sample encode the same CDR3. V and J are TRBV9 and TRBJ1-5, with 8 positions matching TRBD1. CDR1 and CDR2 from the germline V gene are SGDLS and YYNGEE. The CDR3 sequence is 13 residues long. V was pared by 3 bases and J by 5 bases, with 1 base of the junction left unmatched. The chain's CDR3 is CASSATGDQPQHF. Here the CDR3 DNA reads TGTGCCAGCAGCGCGACAGGGGATCAGCCCCAGCATTTT.

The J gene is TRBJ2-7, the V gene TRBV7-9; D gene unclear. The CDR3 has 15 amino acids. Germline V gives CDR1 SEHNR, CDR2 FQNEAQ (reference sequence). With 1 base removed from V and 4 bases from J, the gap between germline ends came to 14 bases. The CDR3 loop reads CASSLGVGLRYEQYF. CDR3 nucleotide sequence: TGTGCCAGCAGCTTAGGAGTCGGGTTGCGGTACGAGCAGTACTTC.

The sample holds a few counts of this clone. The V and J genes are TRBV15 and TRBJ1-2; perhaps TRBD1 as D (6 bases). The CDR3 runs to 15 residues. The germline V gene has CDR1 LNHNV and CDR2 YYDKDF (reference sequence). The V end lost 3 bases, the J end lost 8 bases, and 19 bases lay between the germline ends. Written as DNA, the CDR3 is TGTGCCACCAGCAGCTCCAGGGGAGGGTTAAGCGGCTACACCTTC. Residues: CATSSSRGGLSGYTF.

CDR3 bases: TGTGCCAGCATGTGGGGGGGGGTAAGGAACACTGAAGCTTTCTTT. Translation gives CASMWGGVRNTEAFF. The V gene is TRBV6-5, the J gene TRBJ1-1, with D possibly TRBD1 on 5 matching bases. Per the germline V gene, CDR1 is MNHEY and CDR2 is SVGAGI. Trimming removed 7 bases from V and 1 base from J, with 16 bases in between. The CDR3 spans 15 residues.

In nucleotides, the CDR3 is TGCGCCAGCAGCTTGGAATGGGACGGGGGGCGAAGCTATGGCTACACCTTC. This gives the protein CASSLEWDGGRSYGYTF. V is TRBV5-1 and J is TRBJ1-2; TRBD1 is a possible D gene (6 bases). This CDR3 is built from 17 residues. Deletions cut 0 bases from V and 4 bases from J, with 19 bases between. Per the germline V gene, CDR1 is SGHRS and CDR2 is YFSETQ.

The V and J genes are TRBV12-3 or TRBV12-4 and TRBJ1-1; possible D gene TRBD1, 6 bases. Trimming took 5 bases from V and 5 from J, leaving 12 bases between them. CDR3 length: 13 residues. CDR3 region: CASSLQQGTEAFF. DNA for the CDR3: TGTGCCAGCAGTCTGCAACAGGGAACTGAAGCTTTCTTT.

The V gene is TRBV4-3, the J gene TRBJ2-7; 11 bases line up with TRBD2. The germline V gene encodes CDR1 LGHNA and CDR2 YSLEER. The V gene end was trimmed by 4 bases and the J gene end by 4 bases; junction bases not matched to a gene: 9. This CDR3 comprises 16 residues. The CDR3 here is CASSLLSGTSGYEQYF. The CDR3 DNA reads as TGCGCCAGCAGCCTCCTCTCCGGGACTAGCGGTTACGAGCAGTACTTC.